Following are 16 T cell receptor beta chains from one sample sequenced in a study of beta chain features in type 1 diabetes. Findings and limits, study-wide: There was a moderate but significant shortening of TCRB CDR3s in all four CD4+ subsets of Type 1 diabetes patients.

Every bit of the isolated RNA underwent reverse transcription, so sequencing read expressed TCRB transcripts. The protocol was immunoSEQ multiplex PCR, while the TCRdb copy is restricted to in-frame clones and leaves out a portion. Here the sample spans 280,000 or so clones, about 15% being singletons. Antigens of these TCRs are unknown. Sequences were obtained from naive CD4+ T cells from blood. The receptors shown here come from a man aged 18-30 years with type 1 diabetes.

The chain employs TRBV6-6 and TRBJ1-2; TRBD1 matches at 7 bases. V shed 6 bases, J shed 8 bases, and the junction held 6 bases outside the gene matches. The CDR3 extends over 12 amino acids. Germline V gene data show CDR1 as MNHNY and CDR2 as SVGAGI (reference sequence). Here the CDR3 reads CASRTGSSGYTF. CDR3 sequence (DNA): TGTGCCAGCAGGACAGGGTCGTCCGGCTACACCTTC.

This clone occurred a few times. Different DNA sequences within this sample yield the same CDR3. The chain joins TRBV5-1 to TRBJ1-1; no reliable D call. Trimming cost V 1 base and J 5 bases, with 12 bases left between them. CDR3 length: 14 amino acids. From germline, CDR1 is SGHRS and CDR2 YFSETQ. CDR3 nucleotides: TGCGCCAGCAGCTTGATTACGGGCGGGACTGAAGCTTTCTTT. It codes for CASSLITGGTEAFF.

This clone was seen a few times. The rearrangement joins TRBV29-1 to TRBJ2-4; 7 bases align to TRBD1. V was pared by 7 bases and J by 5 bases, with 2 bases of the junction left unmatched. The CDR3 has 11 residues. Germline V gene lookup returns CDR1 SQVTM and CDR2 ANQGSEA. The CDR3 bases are TGCAGCGCAGGACAGGAAAACATTCAGTACTTC. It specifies CSAGQENIQYF.

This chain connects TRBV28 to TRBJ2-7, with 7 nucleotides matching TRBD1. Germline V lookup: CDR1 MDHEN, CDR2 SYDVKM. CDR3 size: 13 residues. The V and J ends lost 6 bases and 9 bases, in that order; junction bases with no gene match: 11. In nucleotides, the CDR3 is TGTGCCAGCAGGCAGACAGGGACCCTTGGGCAGTACTTC. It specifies CASRQTGTLGQYF.

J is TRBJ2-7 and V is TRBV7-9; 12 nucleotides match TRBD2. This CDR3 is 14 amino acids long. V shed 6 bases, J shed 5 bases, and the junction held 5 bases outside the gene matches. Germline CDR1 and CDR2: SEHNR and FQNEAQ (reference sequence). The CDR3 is CASSSSGGANEQYF. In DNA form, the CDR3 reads TGTGCCAGCAGTTCTAGCGGGGGGGCTAACGAGCAGTACTTC.

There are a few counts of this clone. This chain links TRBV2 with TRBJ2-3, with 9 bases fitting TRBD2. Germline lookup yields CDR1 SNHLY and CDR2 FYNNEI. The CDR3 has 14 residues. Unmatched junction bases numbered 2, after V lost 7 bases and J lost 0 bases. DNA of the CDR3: TGTGCCAGCATAAGCGGGAGGAGCACAGATACGCAGTATTTT. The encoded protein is CASISGRSTDTQYF.

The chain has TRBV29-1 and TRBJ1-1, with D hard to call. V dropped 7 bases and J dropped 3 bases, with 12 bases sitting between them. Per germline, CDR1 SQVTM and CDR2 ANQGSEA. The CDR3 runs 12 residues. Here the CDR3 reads CSGGLVDTEAFF. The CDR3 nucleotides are TGCAGCGGAGGTCTAGTGGACACTGAAGCTTTCTTT.

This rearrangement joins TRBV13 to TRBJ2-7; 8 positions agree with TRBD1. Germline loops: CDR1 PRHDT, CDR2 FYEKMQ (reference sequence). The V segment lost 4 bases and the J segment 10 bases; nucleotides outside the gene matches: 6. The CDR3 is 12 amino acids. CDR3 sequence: CASSSDRGGQYF. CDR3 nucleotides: TGTGCCAGCAGCTCCGACAGGGGAGGTCAGTACTTC. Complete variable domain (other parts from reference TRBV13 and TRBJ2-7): AAGVIQSPRHLIKEKRETATLKCYPIPRHDTVYWYQQGPGQDPQFLISFYEKMQSDKGSIPDRFSAQQFSDYHSELNMSSLELGDSALYFCASSSDRGGQYFGPGTRLTVT.

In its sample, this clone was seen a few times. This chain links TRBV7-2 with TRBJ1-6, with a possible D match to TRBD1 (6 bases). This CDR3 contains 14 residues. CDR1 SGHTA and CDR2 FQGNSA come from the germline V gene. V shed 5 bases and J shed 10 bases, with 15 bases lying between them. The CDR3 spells CASSPGRGQSPLHF. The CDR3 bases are TGTGCCAGCAGCCCCGGGAGGGGACAATCACCCCTCCACTTT.

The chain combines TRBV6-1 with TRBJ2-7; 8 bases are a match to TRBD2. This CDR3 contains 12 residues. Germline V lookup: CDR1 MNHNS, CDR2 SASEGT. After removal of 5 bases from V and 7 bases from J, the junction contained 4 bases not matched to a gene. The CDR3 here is CASSRLAWEQYF. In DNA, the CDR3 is TGTGCCAGCAGTCGACTAGCGTGGGAGCAGTACTTC.

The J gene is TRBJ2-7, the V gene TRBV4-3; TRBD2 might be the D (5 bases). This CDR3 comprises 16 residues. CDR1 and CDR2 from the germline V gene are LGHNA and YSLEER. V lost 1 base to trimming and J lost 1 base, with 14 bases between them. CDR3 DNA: TGCGCCAGCAGCCAAGCGAGGTCTAGCTTGTCCTACGAGCAGTACTTC. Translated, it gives CASSQARSSLSYEQYF.

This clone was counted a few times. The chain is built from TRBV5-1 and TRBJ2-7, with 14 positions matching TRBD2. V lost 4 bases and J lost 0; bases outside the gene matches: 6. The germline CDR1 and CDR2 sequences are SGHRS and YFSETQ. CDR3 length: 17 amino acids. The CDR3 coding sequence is TGCGCCAGCAGCGCTGGACTAGCGGGAGGAAGCTCCTACGAGCAGTACTTC. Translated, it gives CASSAGLAGGSSYEQYF.

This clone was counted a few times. CDR3 coding DNA: TGCGCCAGCAGCTTGTTTGGGACAGGGTCCACAGATACGCAGTATTTT. Translation: CASSLFGTGSTDTQYF. The chain uses TRBV5-1 and TRBJ2-3; 9 bases fit TRBD1. With 1 base clipped from V and 2 bases from J, the junction kept 5 bases outside the gene matches. CDR3 length: 16 residues. Per germline, CDR1 SGHRS and CDR2 YFSETQ.

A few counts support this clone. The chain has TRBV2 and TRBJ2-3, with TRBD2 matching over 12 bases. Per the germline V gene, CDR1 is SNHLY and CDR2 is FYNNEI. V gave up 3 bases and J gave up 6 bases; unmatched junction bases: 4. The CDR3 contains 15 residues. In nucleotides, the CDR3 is TGTGCCAGCAGTGAGACTAGCGGGGGCCCGGATACGCAGTATTTT. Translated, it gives CASSETSGGPDTQYF. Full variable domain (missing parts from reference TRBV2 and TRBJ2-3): EPEVTQTPSHQVTQMGQEVILRCVPISNHLYFYWYRQILGQKVEFLVSFYNNEISEKSEIFDDQFSVERPDGSNFTLKIRSTKLEDSAMYFCASSETSGGPDTQYFGPGTRLTVL.

Written as DNA, the CDR3 is TGTGCCTGGAGTGTTCAGGGGGGAGGCACAGATACGCAGTATTTT. Translation: CAWSVQGGGTDTQYF. The chain joins TRBV30 to TRBJ2-3, with a tentative D call TRBD1 (7 bases). CDR1 GTSNPN and CDR2 SVGIG come from the germline V gene (reference sequence). V was trimmed by 0 bases and J by 1 base, leaving 11 bases between them. The CDR3 is 15 amino acids. Variable domain in full (rest from reference TRBV30 and TRBJ2-3): SQTIHQWPATLVQPVGSPLSLECTVEGTSNPNLYWYRQAAGRGLQLLFYSVGIGQISSEVPQNLSASRPQDRQFILSSKKLLLSDSGFYLCAWSVQGGGTDTQYFGPGTRLTVL.

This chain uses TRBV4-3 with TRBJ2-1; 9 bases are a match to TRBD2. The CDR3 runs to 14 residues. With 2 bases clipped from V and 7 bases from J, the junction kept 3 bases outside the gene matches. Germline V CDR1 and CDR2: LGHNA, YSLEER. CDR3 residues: CASSQSGGLNEQFF. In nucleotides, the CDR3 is TGCGCCAGCAGCCAAAGCGGGGGGTTGAATGAGCAGTTCTTC.